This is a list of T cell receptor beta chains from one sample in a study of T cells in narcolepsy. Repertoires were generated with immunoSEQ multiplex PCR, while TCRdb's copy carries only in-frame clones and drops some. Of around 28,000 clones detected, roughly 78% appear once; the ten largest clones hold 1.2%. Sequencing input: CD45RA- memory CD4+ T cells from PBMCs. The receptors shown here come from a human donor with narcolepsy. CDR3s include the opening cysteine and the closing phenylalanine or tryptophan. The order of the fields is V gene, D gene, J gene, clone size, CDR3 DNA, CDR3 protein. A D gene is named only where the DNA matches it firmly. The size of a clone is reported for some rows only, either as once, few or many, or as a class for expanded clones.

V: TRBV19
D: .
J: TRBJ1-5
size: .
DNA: TGTGCCAGTAGTGGTTGGGAGATCGCAAATCAGCCCCAGCATTTT
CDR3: CASSGWEIANQPQHF

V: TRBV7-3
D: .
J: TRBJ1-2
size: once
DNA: TGTGCCAGCAGCTTAACATCTAGTGGGACGCCGCATGGCTACACCTTC
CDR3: CASSLTSSGTPHGYTF

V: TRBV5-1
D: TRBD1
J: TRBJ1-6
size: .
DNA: TGCGCCAGCAGCCCCCGGGACAGGGGGCTTCTGTCTTCACCCCTCCACTTT
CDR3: CASSPRDRGLLSSPLHF

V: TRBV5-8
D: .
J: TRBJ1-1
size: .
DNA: TGTGCCAGCAACCCCTTTAGGACCGACACTGAAGCTTTCTTT
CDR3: CASNPFRTDTEAFF

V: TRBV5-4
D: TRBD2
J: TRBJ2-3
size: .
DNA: TGTGCCAGCAGCAGTCAAGGACTAGCGGGAGAAGATACGCAGTATTTT
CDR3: CASSSQGLAGEDTQYF

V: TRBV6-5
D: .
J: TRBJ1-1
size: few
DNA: TGTGCCAGCAAACCGGGACCCCCTTCTGAAGCTTTCTTT
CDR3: CASKPGPPSEAFF

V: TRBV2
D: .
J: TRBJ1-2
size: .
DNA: TGTGCCAGCAGGGTACAGTCACCTAACTATGGCTACACCTTC
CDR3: CASRVQSPNYGYTF

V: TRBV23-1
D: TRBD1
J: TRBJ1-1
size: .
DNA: TGCGCCAGCAGTCAATCGACTTTAAGGGACAGGCCTACATACACTGAAGCTTTCTTT
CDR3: CASSQSTLRDRPTYTEAFF

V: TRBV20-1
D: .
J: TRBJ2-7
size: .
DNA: TGCAGTGCTTTCCATGGGGTCGAGCAGTACTTC
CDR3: CSAFHGVEQYF

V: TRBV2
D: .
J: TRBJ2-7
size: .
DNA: TGTGCCAGCAGCCCGAACGAGGCGACGAACGAGCAGTACTTC
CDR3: CASSPNEATNEQYF

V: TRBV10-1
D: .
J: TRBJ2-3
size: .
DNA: TGCGCCAGCAGTCACCCAAACAGGGATACGAGCACAGATACGCAGTATTTT
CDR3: CASSHPNRDTSTDTQYF

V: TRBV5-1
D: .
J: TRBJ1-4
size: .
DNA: TGCGCCAGCAGCTTGGTTGGGGGCGAGACTGAAAAACTGTTTTTT
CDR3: CASSLVGGETEKLFF

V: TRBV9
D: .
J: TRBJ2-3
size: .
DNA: TGTGCCAGCAGCGTAAGTACCGCAAACACAGATACGCAGTATTTT
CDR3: CASSVSTANTDTQYF

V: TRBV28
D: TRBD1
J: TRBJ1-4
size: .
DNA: TGTGCCACCAAGACACCGGGACAGGGGGAAAAACTGTTTTTT
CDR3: CATKTPGQGEKLFF

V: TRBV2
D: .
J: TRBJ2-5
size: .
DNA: TGTGCCAGCAGCGGGGACGAAGAGACCCAGTACTTC
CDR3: CASSGDEETQYF

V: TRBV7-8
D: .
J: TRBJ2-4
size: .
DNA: TGTGCCAGCAGCTTAGGGGGTTTCGAAAACATTCAGTACTTC
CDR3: CASSLGGFENIQYF

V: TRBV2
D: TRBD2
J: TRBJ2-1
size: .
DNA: TGTGCCAGCAGTGTGTCGGGAGGGAACAATGAGCAGTTCTTC
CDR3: CASSVSGGNNEQFF

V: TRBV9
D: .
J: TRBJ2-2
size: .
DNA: TGTGCCAGCAGTGGTGGAGGGGAAAACACCGGGGAGCTGTTTTTT
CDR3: CASSGGGENTGELFF

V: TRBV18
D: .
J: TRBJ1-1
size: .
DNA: TGTGCCAGCTCATACGGGCTTAACACTGAAGCTTTCTTT
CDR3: CASSYGLNTEAFF

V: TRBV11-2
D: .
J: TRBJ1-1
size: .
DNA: TGTGCCAGCACCCTAGGTGGAGGAAACACTGAAGCTTTCTTT
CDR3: CASTLGGGNTEAFF

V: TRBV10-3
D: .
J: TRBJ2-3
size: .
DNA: TGTGCCATCAGATCTCGGGGGGCCACAGATACGCAGTATTTT
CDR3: CAIRSRGATDTQYF

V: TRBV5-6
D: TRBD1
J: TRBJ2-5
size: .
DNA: TGTGCCAGCAGCTTCAAGAGGACAGGGGGAGAGACCCAGTACTTC
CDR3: CASSFKRTGGETQYF

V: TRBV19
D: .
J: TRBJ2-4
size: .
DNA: TGTGCCAGTAGTAACCGGGACACTCTAGCCAAAAACATTCAGTACTTC
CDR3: CASSNRDTLAKNIQYF

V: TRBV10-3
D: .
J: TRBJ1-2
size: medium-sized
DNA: TGTGCCATCAGTGAGACCGGGACCAACTATGGCTACACCTTC
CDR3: CAISETGTNYGYTF

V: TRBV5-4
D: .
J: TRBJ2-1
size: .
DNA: TGTGCCAGCAGCTCCCTCGCGGACAGCTCCTACAATGAGCAGTTCTTC
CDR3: CASSSLADSSYNEQFF

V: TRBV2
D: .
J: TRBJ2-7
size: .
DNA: TGTGCCAGCAGTCGACAGCCCCGGGGGGAGCAGTACTTC
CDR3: CASSRQPRGEQYF

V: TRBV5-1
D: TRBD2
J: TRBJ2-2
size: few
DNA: TGCGCCAGCAGCAGAAGGACTAGCGGGAGCGGGTCCACCGGGGAGCTGTTTTTT
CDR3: CASSRRTSGSGSTGELFF

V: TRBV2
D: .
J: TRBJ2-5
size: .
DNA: TGTGCCAGCAGTGAATTTGAGGGCCCCTGGGAGACCCAGTACTTC
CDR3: CASSEFEGPWETQYF

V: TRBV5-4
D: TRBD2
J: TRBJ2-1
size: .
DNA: TGTGCCAGCAGCCGGGGACTAGCGGGGGGACCCAGCAATGAGCAGTTCTTC
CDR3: CASSRGLAGGPSNEQFF

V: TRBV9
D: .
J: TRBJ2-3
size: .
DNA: TGTGCCAGCAGCGTAGGAGGGATCACAGATACGCAGTATTTT
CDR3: CASSVGGITDTQYF

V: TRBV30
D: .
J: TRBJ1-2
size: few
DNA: TGTGCCTGGAGCCTGGGAGGGGCGGGTGGCTACACCTTC
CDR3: CAWSLGGAGGYTF

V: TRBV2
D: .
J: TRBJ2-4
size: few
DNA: TGTGCCAGCAGTCGGGACCCAAAAGGAATACAGTACTTC
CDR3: CASSRDPKGIQYF

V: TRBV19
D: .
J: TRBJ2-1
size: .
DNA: TGTGCCAGTAGTATGGGGCAGGGCGGTAATGAGCAGTTCTTC
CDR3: CASSMGQGGNEQFF

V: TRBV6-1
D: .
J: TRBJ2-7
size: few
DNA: TGTGCCAGCAGTGGCCGGGCCGTCGAGCAGTACTTC
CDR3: CASSGRAVEQYF

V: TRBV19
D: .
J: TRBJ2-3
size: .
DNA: TGTGCCAGTAGTACACCCTCGTTGGACCCAAGCACAGATACGCAGTATTTT
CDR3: CASSTPSLDPSTDTQYF

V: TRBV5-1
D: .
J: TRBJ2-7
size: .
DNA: TGCGCCAGCAGCTACAGGGAACACGAGCAGTACTTC
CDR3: CASSYREHEQYF

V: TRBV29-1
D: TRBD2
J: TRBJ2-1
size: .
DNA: TGCAGCGCCATAGGGACTAGCGTAGACAATGAGCAGTTCTTC
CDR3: CSAIGTSVDNEQFF

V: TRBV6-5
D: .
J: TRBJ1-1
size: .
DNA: TGTGCCAGCCTATATGTGAACACTGAAGCTTTCTTT
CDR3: CASLYVNTEAFF

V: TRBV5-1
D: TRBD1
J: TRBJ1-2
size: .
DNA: TGCGCCAGCAGCTCACCGGGACAGGGGTATGGCTACACCTTC
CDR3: CASSSPGQGYGYTF

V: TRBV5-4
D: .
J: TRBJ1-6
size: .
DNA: TGTGCCAGCAGCTTGCGTCGGGATTCACCCCTCCACTTT
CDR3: CASSLRRDSPLHF

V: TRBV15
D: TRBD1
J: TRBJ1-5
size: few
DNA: TGTGCCACCACCCGGGACAGGGGCGATGAGCCCCAGCATTTT
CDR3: CATTRDRGDEPQHF

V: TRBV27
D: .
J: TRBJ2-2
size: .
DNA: TGTGCCAGCAGTTTAAAGCTGGGCCGGGACTTCCCTCCCCGGGAGCTGTTTTTT
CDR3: CASSLKLGRDFPPRELFF

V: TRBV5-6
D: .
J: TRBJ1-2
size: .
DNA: TGTGCCAGCAGCTTGCTCGACAGGTCCCTGGCCTATGGCTACACCTTC
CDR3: CASSLLDRSLAYGYTF

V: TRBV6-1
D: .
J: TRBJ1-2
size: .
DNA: TGTGCCAGCAGTGAAAGCCCTGGTAGGGCGGGTGGCTACACCTTC
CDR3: CASSESPGRAGGYTF

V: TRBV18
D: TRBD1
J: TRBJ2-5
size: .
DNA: TGTGCCAGCTCACCTTCGACAGGGGTGCGAGAGACCCAGTACTTC
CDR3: CASSPSTGVRETQYF

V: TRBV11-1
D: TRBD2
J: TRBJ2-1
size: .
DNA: TGTGCCAGCAGCTTTGCGACTAGCGGGGTCAGCTCCTACAATGAGCAGTTCTTC
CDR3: CASSFATSGVSSYNEQFF

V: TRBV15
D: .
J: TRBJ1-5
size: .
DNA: TGTGCCACCAGCAGAGACAGGAACCTTGGTCAGCCCCAGCATTTT
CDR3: CATSRDRNLGQPQHF

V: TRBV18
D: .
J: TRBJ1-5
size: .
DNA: TGTGCCAGCTCATCGTCCGGGTCAAATCAGCCCCAGCATTTT
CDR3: CASSSSGSNQPQHF

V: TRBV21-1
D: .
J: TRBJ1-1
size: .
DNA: TGTGCCAGCAGACGGGGGGACACTGAAGCTTTCTTT
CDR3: CASRRGDTEAFF

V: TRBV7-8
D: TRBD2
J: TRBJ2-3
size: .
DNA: TGTGCCAGCAGCTTAGCTCGTCTAGCGGGAGTTAGCACAGATACGCAGTATTTT
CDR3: CASSLARLAGVSTDTQYF

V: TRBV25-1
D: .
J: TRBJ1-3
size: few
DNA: TGTGCCAGCAGCCCGGGTGGAGGAAACACCATATATTTT
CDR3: CASSPGGGNTIYF

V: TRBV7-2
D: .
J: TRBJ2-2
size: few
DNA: TGTGCCAGCAGCCCGATCCAGGAGACCGGGGAGCTGTTTTTT
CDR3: CASSPIQETGELFF

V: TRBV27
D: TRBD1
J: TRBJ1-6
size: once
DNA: TGTGCCAGCAGACTGGAGGGACAGGGTTCACCCCTCCACTTT
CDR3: CASRLEGQGSPLHF

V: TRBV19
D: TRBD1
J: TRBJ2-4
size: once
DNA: TGTGCCAGTAGTAATACAGGGGGTAACATTCAGTACTTC
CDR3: CASSNTGGNIQYF

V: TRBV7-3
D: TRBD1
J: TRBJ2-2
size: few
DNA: TGTGCCAGCAAGGAAACAGGGGGCGAGGGCGGGGAGCTGTTTTTT
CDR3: CASKETGGEGGELFF

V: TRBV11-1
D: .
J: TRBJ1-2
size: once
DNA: TGTGCCAGCAGCTTAGAAGGCCAGGGGAGCTATGGCTACACCTTC
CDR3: CASSLEGQGSYGYTF

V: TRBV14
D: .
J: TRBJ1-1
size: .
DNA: TGTGCCAGCAGCACCAGGGGAAAAGGCACTGAAGCTTTCTTT
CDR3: CASSTRGKGTEAFF